This entry lists 30 T cell receptor beta chains sequenced from one sample in a study of early T cells in non-severe SARS-CoV-2 infection. Each CDR3 protein gets one entry after TCRdb re-called the 5' RACE reads with MiXCR. The table lists more than 80,000 distinct CDR3 sequences, over 15% of them singletons. The sequenced sample consisted of whole blood. These receptors were obtained from an adult who was a healthcare worker with PCR-confirmed SARS-CoV-2 infection or an uninfected control (not recorded which).

The chain joins TRBV29-1 to TRBJ2-7; D is unresolved. This CDR3 is built from 13 residues. Germline lookup yields CDR1 SQVTM and CDR2 ANQGSEA. With 6 bases removed from V and 1 base from J, the gap between germline ends came to 13 bases. CDR3 DNA: TGCAGCGTCTTGACTCGAACATCCTACGAGCAGTACTTC. Translating it yields CSVLTRTSYEQYF.

This clonotype was observed a few times. One junction end does not reproduce the germline sequence, and a read error may be involved. The chain uses TRBV4-1 and TRBJ2-4; the match to TRBD1 covers 8 bases. CDR1 is MGHRA and CDR2 is YSYEKL in the germline V gene. The CDR3 has 13 residues. The CDR3 DNA is TGCGCCAGCAGCCAAAATCTCAGGGGGCTTCACTTCTTC. Translating gives CASSQNLRGLHFF.

The DNA for the CDR3 is TGTGCCAGCAGCGCCACTCCGGGACTAGAATACGGTGAGCAGTTCTTC. Its protein is CASSATPGLEYGEQFF. This rearrangement joins TRBV11-2 to TRBJ2-1; 8 positions agree with TRBD2. Looked up from germline, CDR1 is SGHAT and CDR2 is FQNNGV. V dropped 5 bases and J dropped 9; count of bases not matched to a gene: 15. The CDR3 sequence is 16 residues long.

This clonotype occurred a few times. The chain has TRBV28 and TRBJ2-5, with D unclear. Germline V gene lookup returns CDR1 MDHEN and CDR2 SYDVKM. V gave up 3 bases and J gave up 5 bases, with 10 bases separating them. This CDR3 region has 13 residues. CDR3 sequence: CASSLKLWETQYF. The CDR3 bases are TGTGCCAGCAGTTTGAAGTTGTGGGAGACCCAGTACTTC.

This clonotype has ten or more counts. This CDR3 is CASTGGGVHNEQFF. CDR3 nucleotides: TGTGCCAGCACCGGCGGAGGGGTCCACAATGAGCAGTTCTTC. The chain couples TRBV6-2 or TRBV6-3 to TRBJ2-1, with D perhaps TRBD2 (6 bases). V was shortened by 7 bases and J by 5 bases, with 15 bases between the two germline ends. The CDR3 is 14 residues long. CDR1 and CDR2 from the germline V gene are MNHEY and SVGEGT.

This clonotype was found a few times. V usage is TRBV15 and J usage is TRBJ2-1; maybe TRBD2 (6 bases). V was clipped by 0 bases and J by 8 bases, with 8 bases between them. The CDR3 runs to 13 residues. CDR1 and CDR2 from the germline V gene are LNHNV and YYDKDF (reference sequence). The CDR3 protein is CATSRDRGDEQFF. The CDR3 DNA follows: TGTGCCACCAGCAGAGATCGCGGGGATGAGCAGTTCTTC.

This clonotype was seen a few times. The chain is built from TRBV27 and TRBJ2-7, with D perhaps being TRBD1 or TRBD2 (5 bases each). Trimming shortened V by 3 bases and J by 6 bases, and 9 bases separated the two germline ends. CDR3 size: 12 residues. Germline CDR1 reads MNHEY; CDR2 reads SMNVEV (reference sequence). DNA of the CDR3: TGTGCCAGCAGTTTGATTGGGGGCGAGCAGTACTTC. Its protein is CASSLIGGEQYF.

This clonotype was counted ten times or more. The rearrangement joins TRBV11-2 to TRBJ1-1; D remains unclear. With 6 bases removed from V and 1 base from J, the gap between germline ends came to 6 bases. The germline CDR1 and CDR2 sequences are SGHAT and FQNNGV. The CDR3 contains 12 residues. The CDR3 reads CASRGPNTEAFF. The CDR3 region has the DNA TGTGCCAGCAGAGGGCCGAACACTGAAGCTTTCTTT.

The table lists this clonotype with a count of one. The chain carries TRBV6-2 or TRBV6-3 and TRBJ1-1; D not resolved. Trimming removed 8 bases from V and 5 bases from J, with 18 bases in between. CDR3 size: 14 residues. Germline V gives CDR1 MNHEY, CDR2 SVGEGT. The DNA for the CDR3 is TGTGCCAGCCACCCCCCCAATAAGAGAACTGAAGCTTTCTTT. Its translation is CASHPPNKRTEAFF.

The chain joins TRBV24-1 to TRBJ1-5; the D is unclear. The V gene lost 4 bases and the J gene lost 2 bases, with 2 bases spanning the gap. The CDR3 has 12 amino acids. Germline CDR1 is KGHDR and CDR2 is SFDVKD. CDR3: CATSEGNQPQHF. The CDR3 nucleotides are TGTGCCACCAGTGAAGGCAATCAGCCCCAGCATTTT.

This clonotype appeared a few times. V is TRBV20-1 and J is TRBJ2-3, with D unresolved. CDR1 and CDR2 (germline): DFQATT, SNEGSKA (reference sequence). Trimming pared 7 bases from V and 5 bases from J, leaving 13 bases between. The CDR3 is 12 residues long. The CDR3 spells CSGLTSGDTQYF. DNA for the CDR3: TGCAGTGGTCTAACCTCAGGAGATACGCAGTATTTT.

The rearrangement links TRBV5-1 to TRBJ2-3; no clear D. This CDR3 is built from 16 residues. V was shortened by 0 bases and J by 3 bases, with 14 bases between the two germline ends. Looked up from germline, CDR1 is SGHRS and CDR2 is YFSETQ. DNA for the CDR3: TGCGCCAGCAGCTTGGGCGGTACCTTCGGGACAGATACGCAGTATTTT. It specifies CASSLGGTFGTDTQYF.

The chain couples TRBV4-1 to TRBJ1-1; D is uncertain. V was pared by 0 bases and J by 8 bases, with 10 bases between. The CDR3 covers 13 residues. Germline values: CDR1 MGHRA, CDR2 YSYEKL. The CDR3 bases are TGCGCCAGCAGCCAAGATGCAGGACTAGAAGCTTTCTTT. It encodes CASSQDAGLEAFF.

V is TRBV10-3 and J is TRBJ2-2, with TRBD1 matching over 11 bases. V gave up 6 bases and J gave up 9 bases; unmatched junction bases: 6. CDR3 length: 14 amino acids. CDR1 is ENHRY, CDR2 SYGVKD, per germline. The CDR3 here is CAISRDRGFRELFF. CDR3 in DNA: TGTGCCATCAGCCGGGACAGGGGGTTCCGGGAGCTGTTTTTT.

The chain uses TRBV28 and TRBJ1-3; D is uncertain. This CDR3 spans 14 amino acids. V was clipped by 7 bases and J by 8 bases, with 18 bases between them. CDR1 MDHEN and CDR2 SYDVKM come from the germline V gene. CDR3 bases: TGTGCCAGCATCGGAGATTTGGGGTGGGACACCATATATTTT. This sequence encodes CASIGDLGWDTIYF.

This clonotype came up many times. The chain joins TRBV12-3 or TRBV12-4 to TRBJ2-2; 7 bases map to TRBD2. This CDR3 comprises 14 residues. V shed 7 bases, J shed 4 bases, and the junction held 6 bases outside the gene matches. The CDR3 reads CASKPGGSTGELFF. The DNA of the CDR3 is TGTGCCAGCAAACCGGGGGGTAGCACCGGGGAGCTGTTTTTT.

The rearrangement uses TRBV9 and TRBJ1-1; D gene uncertain. CDR3 length: 14 residues. Deletions cut 3 bases from V and 0 bases from J, with 9 bases between. CDR1 and CDR2 from the germline V gene are SGDLS and YYNGEE. CDR3 protein: CASSGRTVNTEAFF. The CDR3, as DNA: TGTGCCAGCAGCGGACGGACGGTGAACACTGAAGCTTTCTTT.

The chain employs TRBV7-9 and TRBJ2-3; TRBD1 aligns across 9 bases. CDR3 size: 17 residues. The junction had 14 bases not matched to a gene; V was cut back by 4 bases and J by 6 bases. Germline CDR1 is SEHNR and CDR2 is FQNEAQ (reference sequence). This chain's CDR3 is CASSSIAGQGMMDTQYF. CDR3 DNA: TGTGCCAGCAGCTCTATCGCGGGACAGGGTATGATGGATACGCAGTATTTT.

This rearrangement joins TRBV6-6 to TRBJ1-2; no clear D gene. CDR3 size: 17 residues. The V end was cut by 0 bases, the J end by 7 bases, with 21 bases between. Per the germline V gene, CDR1 is MNHNY and CDR2 is SVGAGI (reference sequence). CDR3 region: CASSYSADGKFLAGYTF. In DNA, the CDR3 is TGTGCCAGCAGTTACTCGGCGGATGGAAAGTTCTTAGCTGGCTACACCTTC.

This chain joins TRBV6-5 and TRBJ2-2; D gene uncertain. The germline gives CDR1 MNHEY, CDR2 SVGAGI. The CDR3 loop spans 15 amino acids. Trimming removed 0 bases at V and 3 bases at J, with 8 bases between. DNA for the CDR3: TGTGCCAGCAGTTACTCCATAGAATACACCGGGGAGCTGTTTTTT. Translation: CASSYSIEYTGELFF.

This clonotype was picked up a small number of times. The chain employs TRBV25-1 and TRBJ1-1; D unresolved. This CDR3 is built from 14 residues. Germline V gives CDR1 MGHDK, CDR2 SYGVNS. Deletions cut 5 bases from V and 0 bases from J, with 10 bases between. Written as DNA, the CDR3 is TGTGCCAGCAGTCGGGCCTTCATGAACACTGAAGCTTTCTTT. Protein sequence: CASSRAFMNTEAFF.

The CDR3 sequence: CASSYRGWNTGELFF. CDR3 sequence (DNA): TGTGCCAGCAGTTACCGGGGGTGGAACACCGGGGAGCTGTTTTTT. The chain recombines TRBV6-2 or TRBV6-3 with TRBJ2-2; D possibly corresponds to TRBD2 (6 bases). Germline V gene data show CDR1 as MNHEY and CDR2 as SVGEGT. The CDR3 has 15 residues. Trimming took 2 bases from V and 1 from J, leaving 8 bases between them.

This clonotype came up many times. This chain links TRBV9 with TRBJ2-3; no clear D gene. The CDR3 length is 16 residues. Germline-derived CDR1 and CDR2 are SGDLS and YYNGEE. The V end was cut by 0 bases, the J end by 2 bases, with 13 bases between. In DNA, the CDR3 is TGTGCCAGCAGCGTAGCTGGAACACCGAACACAGATACGCAGTATTTT. Translation: CASSVAGTPNTDTQYF.

This clonotype has more than one count but fewer than ten. This rearrangement joins TRBV21-1 to TRBJ2-3; the table assigns TRBD1, which was not confirmed against the DNA. TRBV21-1 is reported as a pseudogene. CDR3 size: 20 residues. This CDR3 is CASSKPGGPLSITSTDTQYF. As DNA, the CDR3 is TGTGCCAGCTCCAAGCCCGGGGGCCCACTGTCAATTACTAGCACAGATACGCAGTATTTT.

This clonotype was counted between two and nine times. J is TRBJ2-2 and V is TRBV12-3 or TRBV12-4; D ambiguous. CDR3 length equals 16 residues. V was pared by 3 bases and J by 0 bases, with 11 bases between. CDR3: CASSFWGTANTGELFF. DNA for the CDR3: TGTGCCAGCAGTTTCTGGGGAACGGCGAACACCGGGGAGCTGTTTTTT.

This rearrangement joins TRBV12-3 or TRBV12-4 to TRBJ1-1; D might be TRBD1 (6 bases). This CDR3 is 16 amino acids long. V dropped 6 bases and J dropped 4 bases, with 21 bases sitting between them. The CDR3 nucleotides are TGTGCCAGCAGCTTCGAGGGGGGGGGCGAGGGCACTGAAGCTTTCTTT. This sequence encodes CASSFEGGGEGTEAFF.

In its sample, this clonotype was seen a few times. V is TRBV7-2 and J is TRBJ2-7; D may be TRBD2 (7 bases). V lost 5 bases, J lost 2 bases, and 19 bases lay in between. The CDR3 loop spans 16 amino acids. From germline, CDR1 is SGHTA and CDR2 FQGNSA. The CDR3, as DNA: TGTGCCAGCAGCCGTAGGGGGGGGTCTTACCCCTACGAGCAGTACTTC. Translation gives CASSRRGGSYPYEQYF. Together with reference TRBV7-2 and TRBJ2-7, the CDR3 gives the full variable domain: GAGVSQSPSNKVTEKGKDVELRCDPISGHTALYWYRQSLGQGLEFLIYFQGNSAPDKSGLPSDRFSAERTGGSVSTLTIQRTQQEDSAVYLCASSRRGGSYPYEQYFGPGTRLTVT.

This clonotype was seen many times. The J gene is TRBJ2-1, the V gene TRBV20-1; 7 bases align to TRBD2. The length of the CDR3 is 15 residues. Germline CDR1 reads DFQATT; CDR2 reads SNEGSKA (reference sequence). The V gene end was trimmed by 6 bases and the J gene end by 0 bases; junction bases not matched to a gene: 8. The CDR3, as DNA: TGCAGTGCCCAAAGGGGCGGGAGCTCCTACAATGAGCAGTTCTTC. It encodes CSAQRGGSSYNEQFF.

This clonotype has just a few counts. The J gene is TRBJ1-4, the V gene TRBV27, with TRBD1 matching over 7 bases. The germline CDR1 and CDR2 sequences are MNHEY and SMNVEV (reference sequence). The junction had 6 bases not matched to a gene; V was cut back by 10 bases and J by 7 bases. CDR3 length: 12 amino acids. The CDR3 DNA reads TGTGCCACCTCACGGACAGGTGAAAAACTGTTTTTT. This translates into CATSRTGEKLFF.

The rearrangement links TRBV11-2 to TRBJ2-4; 12 bases fit TRBD2. CDR1 and CDR2 from the germline V gene are SGHAT and FQNNGV. Losses at the gene ends were 5 bases for V and 0 bases for J; bases not matched to a gene: 8. The CDR3 sequence is 18 residues long. CDR3 loop: CASSRLAGEGRAKNIQYF. The CDR3 DNA reads TGTGCCAGCAGCCGACTAGCGGGGGAAGGTAGAGCCAAAAACATTCAGTACTTC.